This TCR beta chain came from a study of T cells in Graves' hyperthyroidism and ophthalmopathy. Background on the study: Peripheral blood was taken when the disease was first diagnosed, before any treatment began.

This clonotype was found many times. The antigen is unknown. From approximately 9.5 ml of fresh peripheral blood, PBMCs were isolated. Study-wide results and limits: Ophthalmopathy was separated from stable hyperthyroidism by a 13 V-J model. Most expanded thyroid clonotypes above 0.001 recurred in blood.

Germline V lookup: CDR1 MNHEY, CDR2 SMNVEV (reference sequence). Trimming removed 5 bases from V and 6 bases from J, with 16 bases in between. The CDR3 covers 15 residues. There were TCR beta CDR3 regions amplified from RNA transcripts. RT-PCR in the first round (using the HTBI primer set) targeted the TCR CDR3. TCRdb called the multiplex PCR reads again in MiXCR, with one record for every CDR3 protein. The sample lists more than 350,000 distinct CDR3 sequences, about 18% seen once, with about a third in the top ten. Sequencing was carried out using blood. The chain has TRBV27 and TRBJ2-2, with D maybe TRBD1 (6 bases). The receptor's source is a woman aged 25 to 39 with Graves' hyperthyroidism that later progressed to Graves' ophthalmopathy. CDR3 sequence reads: CASSAGTTLSGELFF. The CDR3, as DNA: TGTGCCAGCAGTGCCGGGACAACCTTGTCCGGGGAGCTGTTTTTT.